These T cell receptor beta chains were read from a single sample in a study of blood T cell repertoires in COVID-19. Sequencing used immunoSEQ multiplex PCR; TCRdb keeps in-frame clones, though not all of them. The data hold 120,000 or so clones, with roughly nine tenths observed a single time. Source material: peripheral blood. The receptors originated from an older man with active or convalescent COVID-19. Both conserved end residues are part of each CDR3. A D gene is named only where the DNA matches it firmly. Expanded clones are given a class, and other clones once, few, many or no size at all.

size	D	V	J	CDR3	DNA
-	-	TRBV12-5	TRBJ2-3	CASGLGRGGGTDTQYF	TGTGCTAGTGGTTTGGGACGAGGGGGGGGAACAGATACGCAGTATTTT
-	TRBD2	TRBV10-1	TRBJ2-3	CASSDGLAGADTQYF	TGCGCCAGCAGTGATGGTCTAGCGGGAGCAGATACGCAGTATTTT
once	-	TRBV20-1	TRBJ1-5	CSASSESNQPQHF	TGCAGTGCTAGTAGCGAGAGCAATCAGCCCCAGCATTTT
-	TRBD2	TRBV3-1/TRBV3-2	TRBJ2-3	CASSQEWREGGTDTQYF	TGTGCCAGCAGCCAAGAGTGGCGGGAGGGTGGTACAGATACGCAGTATTTT
-	TRBD2	TRBV18	TRBJ2-5	CASSPPMTSGRRVKETQYF	TGTGCCAGCTCACCACCGATGACTAGCGGGAGACGAGTTAAAGAGACCCAGTACTTC
-	-	TRBV7-2	TRBJ1-3	CASSLVAAGNTIYF	TGTGCCAGCAGCTTAGTAGCGGCAGGAAACACCATATATTTT
-	-	TRBV6-6	TRBJ1-2	CALTQGSDYGYTF	TGTGCTCTTACCCAGGGCAGCGACTATGGCTACACCTTC
-	-	TRBV7-9	TRBJ2-4	CASSSHSKNIQYF	TGTGCCAGCAGCTCCCACAGCAAAAACATTCAGTACTTC
-	-	TRBV7-2	TRBJ1-5	CASSLLLGDQPQHF	TGTGCCAGCAGCTTACTACTGGGAGATCAGCCCCAGCATTTT
-	TRBD1	TRBV5-8	TRBJ1-2	CASSSDRGISNGYTF	TGTGCCAGCAGCTCGGACAGGGGGATCTCCAATGGCTACACCTTC
-	-	TRBV13	TRBJ2-7	CAGATSYEQYF	TGTGCCGGGGCCACCTCCTACGAGCAGTACTTC
-	-	TRBV29-1	TRBJ2-1	CSVAGAFLFNEQFF	TGCAGCGTTGCTGGGGCCTTCCTTTTCAATGAGCAGTTCTTC
-	TRBD1	TRBV18	TRBJ1-1	CASSPSGQGNTEAFF	TGTGCCAGCTCACCGTCGGGACAGGGGAACACTGAAGCTTTCTTT
-	TRBD2	TRBV28	TRBJ2-7	CASSWTSWTYEQYF	TGTGCCAGCAGTTGGACTAGCTGGACCTACGAGCAGTACTTC
-	TRBD2	TRBV7-6	TRBJ2-1	CASSLVGRTSGPNEQFF	TGTGCCAGCAGCTTAGTCGGGCGGACTAGCGGGCCCAATGAGCAGTTCTTC
-	-	TRBV3-1/TRBV3-2	TRBJ2-7	CASSRQSSYEQYF	TGTGCCAGCAGCCGGCAAAGCTCCTACGAGCAGTACTTC
-	-	TRBV28	TRBJ1-1	CASRLALRGTGGSREAFF	TGTGCCAGCAGATTAGCCCTGAGGGGAACGGGAGGTTCGAGAGAAGCTTTCTTT